The clone carrying this T cell receptor (beta chain) has just a few counts. The antigen remains unidentified. CDR3 length equals 15 residues. Per germline, CDR1 SGHRS and CDR2 YFSETQ. V was clipped by 3 bases and J by 1 base; unmatched bases: 3. The primer mix had 60 Vbeta and 13 Jbeta primers. Generated by immunoSEQ multiplex PCR, the TCRdb table keeps only in-frame clones and is missing some. Counted here are fewer than 150,000 clones, around 79% occurring once; the ten biggest clones make up roughly 3%. This entry belongs to a study of cytomegalovirus exposure and HLA in healthy donors. Study-wide points: Among TCR beta chains of equal frequency, HLA-associated ones were more clonally expanded in a later analysis.

The genes are TRBV5-1 and TRBJ2-5; 10 nucleotides agree with TRBD2. The TCR originated in a male donor in good health and CMV-seronegative. Sequenced input: PBMCs. As DNA, the CDR3 is TGCGCCAGCAGCTACCGACTAGCGGGCCAAGAGACCCAGTACTTC. Its protein product is CASSYRLAGQETQYF.